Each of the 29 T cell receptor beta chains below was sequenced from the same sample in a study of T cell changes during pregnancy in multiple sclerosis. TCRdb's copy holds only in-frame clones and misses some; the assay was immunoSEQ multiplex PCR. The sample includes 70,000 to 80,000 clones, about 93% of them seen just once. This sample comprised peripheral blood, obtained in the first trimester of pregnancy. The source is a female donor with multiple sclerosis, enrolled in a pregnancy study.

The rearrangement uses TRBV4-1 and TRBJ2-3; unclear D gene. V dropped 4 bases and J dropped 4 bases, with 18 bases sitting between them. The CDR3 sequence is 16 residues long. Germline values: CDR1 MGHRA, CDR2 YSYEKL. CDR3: CASSPRLSSGADTQYF. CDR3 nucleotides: TGCGCCAGCAGCCCCCGCCTTAGCTCTGGCGCAGATACGCAGTATTTT.

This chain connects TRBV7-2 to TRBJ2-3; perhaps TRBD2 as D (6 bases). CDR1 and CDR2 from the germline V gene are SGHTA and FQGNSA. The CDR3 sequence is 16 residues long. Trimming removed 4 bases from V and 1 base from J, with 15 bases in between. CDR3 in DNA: TGTGCCAGCAGCTCCGGGGACTCCCCCCGCACAGATACGCAGTATTTT. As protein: CASSSGDSPRTDTQYF.

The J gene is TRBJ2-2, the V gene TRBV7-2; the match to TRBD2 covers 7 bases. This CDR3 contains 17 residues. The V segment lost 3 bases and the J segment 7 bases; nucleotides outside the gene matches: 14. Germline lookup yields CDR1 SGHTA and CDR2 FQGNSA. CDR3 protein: CASSFWLAGESSGELFF. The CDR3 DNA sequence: TGTGCCAGCAGCTTTTGGTTGGCGGGAGAGAGTAGCGGGGAGCTGTTTTTT.

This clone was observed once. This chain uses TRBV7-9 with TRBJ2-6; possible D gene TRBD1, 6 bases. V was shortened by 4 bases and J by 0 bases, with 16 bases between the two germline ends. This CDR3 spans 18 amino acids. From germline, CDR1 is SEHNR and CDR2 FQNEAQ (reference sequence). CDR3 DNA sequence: TGTGCCAGCAGCTCTTTCGGGGCAGGGGTCTCTGGGGCCAACGTCCTGACTTTC. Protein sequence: CASSSFGAGVSGANVLTF.

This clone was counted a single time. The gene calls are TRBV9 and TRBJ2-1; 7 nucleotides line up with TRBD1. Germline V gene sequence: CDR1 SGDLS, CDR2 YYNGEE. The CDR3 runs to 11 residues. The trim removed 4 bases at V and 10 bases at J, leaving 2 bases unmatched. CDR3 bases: TGTGCCAGCAGCAGACAGGGAGAGCAGTTCTTC. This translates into CASSRQGEQFF.

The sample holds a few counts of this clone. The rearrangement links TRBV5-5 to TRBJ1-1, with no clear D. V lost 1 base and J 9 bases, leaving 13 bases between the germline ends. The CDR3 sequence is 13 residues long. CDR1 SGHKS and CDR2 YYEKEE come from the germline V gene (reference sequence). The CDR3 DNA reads TGTGCCAGCAGCTTGACGAGCGGGGATCAAGCTTTCTTT. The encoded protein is CASSLTSGDQAFF.

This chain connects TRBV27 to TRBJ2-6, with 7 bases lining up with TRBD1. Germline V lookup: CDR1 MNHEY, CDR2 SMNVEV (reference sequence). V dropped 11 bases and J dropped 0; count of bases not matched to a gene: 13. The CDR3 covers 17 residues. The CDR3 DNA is TGTGCCCGGGATTTGAGGACAGGAATCTCTGGGGCCAACGTCCTGACTTTC. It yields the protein CARDLRTGISGANVLTF.

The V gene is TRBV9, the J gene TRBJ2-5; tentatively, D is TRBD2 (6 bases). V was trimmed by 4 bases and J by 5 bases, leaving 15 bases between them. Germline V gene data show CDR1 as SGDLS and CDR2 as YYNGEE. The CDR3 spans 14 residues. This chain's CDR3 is CASSPRGMRETQYF. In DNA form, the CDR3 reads TGTGCCAGCAGCCCCCGGGGGATGAGGGAGACCCAGTACTTC.

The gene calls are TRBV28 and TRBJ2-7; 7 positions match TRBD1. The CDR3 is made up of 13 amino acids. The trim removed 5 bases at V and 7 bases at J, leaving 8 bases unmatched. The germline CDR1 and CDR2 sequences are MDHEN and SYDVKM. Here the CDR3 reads CASSTRQGGEQYF. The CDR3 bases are TGTGCCAGCAGTACTCGACAGGGCGGGGAGCAGTACTTC.

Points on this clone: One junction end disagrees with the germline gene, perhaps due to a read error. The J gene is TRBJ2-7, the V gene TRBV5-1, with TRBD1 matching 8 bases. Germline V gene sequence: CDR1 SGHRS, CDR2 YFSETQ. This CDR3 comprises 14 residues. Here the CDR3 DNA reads TGCGCCAGCAACTTGGTGGGGACAGGCTACGAGCAGTACTTC. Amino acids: CASNLVGTGYEQYF.

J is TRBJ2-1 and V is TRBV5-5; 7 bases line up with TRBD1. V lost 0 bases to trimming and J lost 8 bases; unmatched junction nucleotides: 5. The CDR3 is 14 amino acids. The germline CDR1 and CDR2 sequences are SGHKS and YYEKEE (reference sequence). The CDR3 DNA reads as TGTGCCAGCAGCTTGGGCAGGGGGTTGGATGAGCAGTTCTTC. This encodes CASSLGRGLDEQFF.

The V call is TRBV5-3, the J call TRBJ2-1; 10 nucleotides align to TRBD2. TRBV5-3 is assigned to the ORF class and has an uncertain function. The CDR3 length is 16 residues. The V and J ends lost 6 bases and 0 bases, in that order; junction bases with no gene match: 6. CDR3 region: CARIRLAGSSYNEQFF. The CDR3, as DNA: TGTGCCAGAATAAGACTAGCGGGCAGCTCCTACAATGAGCAGTTCTTC.

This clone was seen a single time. The CDR3 region has the DNA TGTGCCAGCAGACCGGCCCGGGACAGGGGTTATGGCTACACCTTC. Translated: CASRPARDRGYGYTF. This sequence joins TRBV28 and TRBJ1-2; 10 bases align to TRBD1. This CDR3 is 15 amino acids long. J was trimmed by 5 bases and V by 6 bases; bases with no gene match: 9. In germline, CDR1 is MDHEN, CDR2 SYDVKM.

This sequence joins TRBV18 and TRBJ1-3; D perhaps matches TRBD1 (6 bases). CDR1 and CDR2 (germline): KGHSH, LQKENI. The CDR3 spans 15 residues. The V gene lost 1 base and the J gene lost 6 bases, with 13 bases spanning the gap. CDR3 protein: CASSPRAGVENTIYF. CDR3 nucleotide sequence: TGTGCCAGCTCACCACGGGCAGGGGTAGAAAACACCATATATTTT.

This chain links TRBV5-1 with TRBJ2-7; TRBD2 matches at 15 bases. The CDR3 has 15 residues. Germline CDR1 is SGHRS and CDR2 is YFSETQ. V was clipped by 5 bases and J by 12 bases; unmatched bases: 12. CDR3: CASSLAGLAGGLWYF. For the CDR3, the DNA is TGCGCCAGCAGTCTGGCGGGACTAGCGGGAGGTTTGTGGTACTTC.

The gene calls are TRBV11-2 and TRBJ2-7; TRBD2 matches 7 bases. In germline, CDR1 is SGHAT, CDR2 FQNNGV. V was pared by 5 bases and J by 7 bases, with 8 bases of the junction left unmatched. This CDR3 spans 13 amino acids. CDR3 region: CASSVAGVREQYF. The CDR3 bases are TGTGCCAGCAGCGTTGCGGGAGTGAGGGAGCAGTACTTC.

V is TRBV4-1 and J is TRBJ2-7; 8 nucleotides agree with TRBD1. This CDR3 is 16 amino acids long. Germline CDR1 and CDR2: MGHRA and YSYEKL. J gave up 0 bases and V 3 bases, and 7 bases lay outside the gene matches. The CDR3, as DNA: TGCGCCAGCAGCCAGATCGGACAGGGCCGCTCCTACGAGCAGTACTTC. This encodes CASSQIGQGRSYEQYF.

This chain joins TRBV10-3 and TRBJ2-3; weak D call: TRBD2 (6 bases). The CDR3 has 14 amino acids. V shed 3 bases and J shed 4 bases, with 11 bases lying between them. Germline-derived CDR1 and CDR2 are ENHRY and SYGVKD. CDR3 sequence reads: CAISEGGPADTQYF. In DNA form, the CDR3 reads TGTGCCATCAGTGAAGGAGGGCCAGCAGATACGCAGTATTTT.

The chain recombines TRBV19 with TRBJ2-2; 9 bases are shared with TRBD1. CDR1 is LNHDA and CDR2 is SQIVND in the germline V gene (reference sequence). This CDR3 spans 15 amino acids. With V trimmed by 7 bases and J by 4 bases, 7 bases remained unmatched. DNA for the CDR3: TGTGCCAGTACCCGCAAGACAGGGGGCACCGGGGAGCTGTTTTTT. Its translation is CASTRKTGGTGELFF.

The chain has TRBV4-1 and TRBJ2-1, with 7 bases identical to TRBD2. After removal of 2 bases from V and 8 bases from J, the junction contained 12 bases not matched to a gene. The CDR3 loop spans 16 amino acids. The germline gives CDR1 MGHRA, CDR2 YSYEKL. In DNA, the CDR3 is TGCGCCAGCAGCCAAATCACCAGCGGGGCAATAGATGAGCAGTTCTTC. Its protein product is CASSQITSGAIDEQFF.

Here the CDR3 DNA reads TGTGCCAGCAGCTTCCCGGGTATCGCCTACGAGCAGTACTTC. It encodes CASSFPGIAYEQYF. The rearrangement links TRBV7-2 to TRBJ2-7; D is unresolved. The CDR3 is 14 amino acids. The ends were cut back, 3 bases at V and 2 bases at J, with 11 bases in the middle. The germline V gene encodes CDR1 SGHTA and CDR2 FQGNSA.

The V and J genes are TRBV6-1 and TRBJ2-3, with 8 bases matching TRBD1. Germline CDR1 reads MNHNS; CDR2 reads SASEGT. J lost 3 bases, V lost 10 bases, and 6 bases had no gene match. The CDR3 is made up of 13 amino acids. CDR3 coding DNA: TGTGCCACCCGAGGACAGGGAACAGATACGCAGTATTTT. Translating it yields CATRGQGTDTQYF.

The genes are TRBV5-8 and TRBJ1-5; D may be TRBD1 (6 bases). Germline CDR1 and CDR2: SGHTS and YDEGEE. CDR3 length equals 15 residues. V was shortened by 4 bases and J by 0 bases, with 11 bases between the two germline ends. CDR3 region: CASSDGQTSNQPQHF. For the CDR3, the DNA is TGTGCCAGCAGCGACGGACAGACTAGCAATCAGCCCCAGCATTTT.

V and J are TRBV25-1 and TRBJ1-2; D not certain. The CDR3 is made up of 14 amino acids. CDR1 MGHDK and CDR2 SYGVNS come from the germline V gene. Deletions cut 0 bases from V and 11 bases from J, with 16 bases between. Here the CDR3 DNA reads TGTGCCAGCAGTGAATATATCGGCACGGAGAGGTACACCTTC. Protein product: CASSEYIGTERYTF.

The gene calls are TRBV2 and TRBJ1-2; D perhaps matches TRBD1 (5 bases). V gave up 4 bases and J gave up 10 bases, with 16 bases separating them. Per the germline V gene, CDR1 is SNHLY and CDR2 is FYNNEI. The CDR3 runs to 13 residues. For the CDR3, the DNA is TGTGCCAGCAGTGGAGAGGGGCGGGGGTTCTACACCTTC. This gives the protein CASSGEGRGFYTF.

The chain's CDR3 is CASSPGGAGIAYEQYF. The DNA for the CDR3 is TGTGCCAGCAGCCCGGGGGGGGCAGGTATAGCCTACGAGCAGTACTTC. The J gene is TRBJ2-7, the V gene TRBV5-4, with TRBD2 identical over 8 bases. The CDR3 runs 16 residues. In germline, CDR1 is SGHNT, CDR2 YYREEE (reference sequence). J gave up 2 bases and V 4 bases, and 11 bases lay outside the gene matches.

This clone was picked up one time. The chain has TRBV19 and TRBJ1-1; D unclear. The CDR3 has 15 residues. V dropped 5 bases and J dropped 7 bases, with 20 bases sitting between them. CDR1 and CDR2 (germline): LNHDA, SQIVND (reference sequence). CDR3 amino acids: CASSLPHTTQGEAFF. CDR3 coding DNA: TGTGCCAGTAGTTTACCACACACTACTCAAGGTGAAGCTTTCTTT.

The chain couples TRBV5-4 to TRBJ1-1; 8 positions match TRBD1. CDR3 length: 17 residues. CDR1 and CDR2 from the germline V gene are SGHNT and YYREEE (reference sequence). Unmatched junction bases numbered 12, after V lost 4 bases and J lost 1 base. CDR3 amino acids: CASSPQTGARKNTEAFF. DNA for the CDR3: TGTGCCAGCAGCCCACAGACAGGGGCTCGGAAGAACACTGAAGCTTTCTTT. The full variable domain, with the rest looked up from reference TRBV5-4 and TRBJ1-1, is ETGVTQSPTHLIKTRGQQVTLRCSSQSGHNTVSWYQQALGQGPQFIFQYYREEENGRGNFPPRFSGLQFPNYSSELNVNALELDDSALYLCASSPQTGARKNTEAFFGQGTRLTVV.

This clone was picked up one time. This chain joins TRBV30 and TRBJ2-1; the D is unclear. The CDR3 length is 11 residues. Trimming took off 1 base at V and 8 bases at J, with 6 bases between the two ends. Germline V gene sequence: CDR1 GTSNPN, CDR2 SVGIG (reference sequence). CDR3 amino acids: CAWSGPDEQFF. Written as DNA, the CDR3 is TGTGCCTGGAGTGGGCCAGATGAGCAGTTCTTC.